The 32 T cell receptor beta chains below were found in one sample sequenced in a study of OX40 agonist ivuxolimab in advanced cancers. Clones were sequenced by immunoSEQ multiplex PCR, and TCRdb holds only the in-frame ones, with some missing. The sample gives tens of thousands of clones, 75% to 90% of which show up once; approximately 5% is in the top ten. This specimen consisted of CD4+ or CD8+ T cells sorted from blood, obtained in a trial of the OX40 agonist ivuxolimab. All receptors come from an adult with an advanced solid tumor such as melanoma, head and neck, liver or kidney cancer.

Only a few counts were recorded for this clone. The chain joins TRBV7-3 to TRBJ2-1; 13 bases match TRBD2. Germline loops: CDR1 SGHTA, CDR2 FQGTGA. J lost 6 bases, V lost 5 bases, and 4 bases had no gene match. This CDR3 is 15 amino acids long. This CDR3 is CASSRLAGGSNEQFF. The CDR3 DNA reads as TGTGCCAGCAGCCGACTAGCGGGAGGCTCCAATGAGCAGTTCTTC.

The V call is TRBV5-3, the J call TRBJ2-7, with 9 bases aligning to TRBD2. TRBV5-3 is designated an ORF whose function remains uncertain. The CDR3 extends over 16 amino acids. Trimming at V came to 4 bases and at J to 0 bases, leaving 8 bases not matched to a gene. CDR3 loop: CARSPRTSVSSYEQYF. CDR3 nucleotide sequence: TGTGCCAGAAGCCCCCGGACTAGCGTAAGCTCCTACGAGCAGTACTTC.

DNA of the CDR3: TGTGCCAGCAGTCTTATACTAGCGGGGGGTATCGCGGAGACCCAGTACTTC. This gives the protein CASSLILAGGIAETQYF. The rearrangement joins TRBV2 to TRBJ2-5; TRBD2 aligns across 12 bases. The CDR3 runs 17 residues. Germline lookup yields CDR1 SNHLY and CDR2 FYNNEI. After removal of 5 bases from V and 5 bases from J, the junction contained 12 bases not matched to a gene.

The J gene is TRBJ2-1, the V gene TRBV5-1; 9 nucleotides align to TRBD2. Trimming removed 3 bases from V and 9 bases from J; junction bases left unmatched: 7. CDR3 size: 14 residues. Germline V CDR1 and CDR2: SGHRS, YFSETQ. The CDR3 region is CASSSGTSTPEQFF. CDR3 nucleotides: TGCGCCAGCAGCTCCGGGACTAGCACCCCTGAGCAGTTCTTC.

This chain uses TRBV6-1 with TRBJ1-5; D not resolved. Trimming stripped 8 bases from V and 2 bases from J, with 10 bases between. Looked up from germline, CDR1 is MNHNS and CDR2 is SASEGT. The CDR3 covers 13 residues. CDR3 amino acids: CASQYEGNQPQHF. CDR3 sequence (DNA): TGTGCCAGCCAATATGAGGGCAATCAGCCCCAGCATTTT.

J is TRBJ1-5 and V is TRBV27; 8 positions agree with TRBD1. V shed 5 bases, J shed 6 bases, and the junction held 9 bases outside the gene matches. This CDR3 contains 15 residues. In germline, CDR1 is MNHEY, CDR2 SMNVEV (reference sequence). The CDR3 here is CASSLGQGGGQPQHF. CDR3 sequence (DNA): TGTGCCAGCAGTCTCGGACAGGGCGGCGGTCAGCCCCAGCATTTT.

This clone was detected once. CDR3 sequence: CASSRQGGETQYF. The CDR3, as DNA: TGTGCCAGCAGCCGACAGGGGGGAGAGACCCAGTACTTC. The rearrangement joins TRBV7-3 to TRBJ2-5; TRBD1 agrees at 9 bases. The CDR3 totals 13 residues. The germline CDR1 and CDR2 sequences are SGHTA and FQGTGA. Trimming took 5 bases from V and 4 from J; bases not matched to a gene: 2.

V gene TRBV5-1 combines with J gene TRBJ1-3, with unresolved D. Per the germline V gene, CDR1 is SGHRS and CDR2 is YFSETQ. There are 14 residues in the CDR3. Trimming took off 0 bases at V and 4 bases at J, with 8 bases between the two ends. This CDR3 is CASSLGGSGNTIYF. The CDR3 DNA reads TGCGCCAGCAGCTTGGGGGGATCAGGAAACACCATATATTTT. The complete variable domain, with remaining parts taken from reference TRBV5-1 and TRBJ1-3, reads KAGVTQTPRYLIKTRGQQVTLSCSPISGHRSVSWYQQTPGQGLQFLFEYFSETQRNKGNFPGRFSGRQFSNSRSEMNVSTLELGDSALYLCASSLGGSGNTIYFGEGSWLTVV.

The chain has TRBV6-1 and TRBJ2-7; no firm D call. V lost 4 bases and J 6 bases, leaving 13 bases between the germline ends. The CDR3 is 13 residues long. Germline CDR1 is MNHNS and CDR2 is SASEGT. The CDR3 sequence: CASSVLAAPEQYF. The CDR3 DNA reads TGTGCCAGCAGTGTACTTGCGGCACCCGAGCAGTACTTC.

The rearrangement links TRBV20-1 to TRBJ1-5; D is ambiguous. Per the germline V gene, CDR1 is DFQATT and CDR2 is SNEGSKA (reference sequence). V shed 4 bases and J shed 4 bases, with 5 bases lying between them. The CDR3 totals 11 residues. CDR3 coding DNA: TGCAGTGCTATTGCAAATCAGCCCCAGCATTTT. This translates into CSAIANQPQHF.

This rearrangement joins TRBV5-1 to TRBJ2-2; 8 nucleotides line up with TRBD2. Per the germline V gene, CDR1 is SGHRS and CDR2 is YFSETQ. The CDR3 consists of 15 residues. V was pared by 4 bases and J by 2 bases, with 4 bases of the junction left unmatched. CDR3 sequence reads: CASSPGLVNTGELFF. Written as DNA, the CDR3 is TGCGCCAGCAGCCCGGGACTAGTCAACACCGGGGAGCTGTTTTTT.

The chain links TRBV19 to TRBJ1-5; perhaps TRBD1 as D (5 bases). Per the germline V gene, CDR1 is LNHDA and CDR2 is SQIVND (reference sequence). Trimming took 3 bases from V and 3 from J, leaving 15 bases between them. There are 16 residues in the CDR3. The CDR3 bases are TGTGCCAGTAGTATCCTTGGCCGCGGGGCCAATCAGCCCCAGCATTTT. Translated: CASSILGRGANQPQHF. Supplemented by reference TRBV19 and TRBJ1-5, the full variable domain reads DGGITQSPKYLFRKEGQNVTLSCEQNLNHDAMYWYRQDPGQGLRLIYYSQIVNDFQKGDIAEGYSVSREKKESFPLTVTSAQKNPTAFYLCASSILGRGANQPQHFGDGTRLSIL.

The chain is built from TRBV6-4 and TRBJ1-5; D ambiguous. The V end was cut by 5 bases, the J end by 1 base, with 24 bases between. Per germline, CDR1 MRHNA and CDR2 SNTAGT. The CDR3 is 19 residues long. CDR3 amino acids: CASSILGWVSVGSNQPQHF. The CDR3 bases are TGTGCCAGCAGTATACTGGGGTGGGTTTCGGTTGGGAGCAATCAGCCCCAGCATTTT.

The genes are TRBV19 and TRBJ2-7; 8 bases agree with TRBD1. CDR3 length: 15 residues. V was pared by 5 bases and J by 6 bases, with 12 bases of the junction left unmatched. Germline-derived CDR1 and CDR2 are LNHDA and SQIVND (reference sequence). In DNA form, the CDR3 reads TGTGCCAGTAGTCCCCCCGGGACAGGAAATGGCGAGCAGTACTTC. This gives the protein CASSPPGTGNGEQYF.

The rearrangement uses TRBV6-4 and TRBJ1-1, with 8 bases fitting TRBD1. Germline V gene data show CDR1 as MRHNA and CDR2 as SNTAGT. V shed 7 bases, J shed 4 bases, and the junction held 5 bases outside the gene matches. This CDR3 is built from 13 residues. In DNA form, the CDR3 reads TGTGCCAGCAAATTAACAGGGGGCACTGAAGCTTTCTTT. It yields the protein CASKLTGGTEAFF.

This clone was detected once. The genes are TRBV30 and TRBJ2-1, with TRBD2 matching 14 bases. The length of the CDR3 is 15 residues. J was trimmed by 6 bases and V by 2 bases; bases with no gene match: 3. Per germline, CDR1 GTSNPN and CDR2 SVGIG (reference sequence). Written as DNA, the CDR3 is TGTGCCTGGAGTCCGGGACTAGCGGGAGTCAATGAGCAGTTCTTC. Protein product: CAWSPGLAGVNEQFF.

The chain combines TRBV19 with TRBJ2-3; D may be TRBD2 (6 bases). Trimming cost V 4 bases and J 5 bases, with 13 bases left between them. Germline V lookup: CDR1 LNHDA, CDR2 SQIVND (reference sequence). CDR3 length equals 14 residues. The CDR3 region has the DNA TGTGCCAGTAGTAGCGGGACCCAGGGAGATACGCAGTATTTT. This gives the protein CASSSGTQGDTQYF.

The sample holds one count of this clone. The CDR3 loop is CASSSGQGNTGELFF. The CDR3 DNA reads as TGTGCCAGCAGCTCGGGACAGGGGAACACCGGGGAGCTGTTTTTT. The rearrangement uses TRBV7-7 and TRBJ2-2; TRBD1 agrees at 9 bases. J gave up 1 base and V 4 bases, and 1 base lay outside the gene matches. CDR1 is SSHAT and CDR2 is FNYEAQ in the germline V gene (reference sequence). The CDR3 is 15 amino acids.

The V and J genes are TRBV27 and TRBJ2-5, with TRBD1 matching 10 bases. The CDR3 loop spans 14 amino acids. Germline V CDR1 and CDR2: MNHEY, SMNVEV (reference sequence). V was pared by 5 bases and J by 5 bases, with 5 bases of the junction left unmatched. The DNA of the CDR3 is TGTGCCAGCAGTCTGGGACAGGGGAGGGAGACCCAGTACTTC. Translating gives CASSLGQGRETQYF.

This chain joins TRBV19 and TRBJ1-3, with a possible D match to TRBD1 (5 bases). V dropped 6 bases and J dropped 1 base, with 7 bases sitting between them. The CDR3 totals 13 residues. The germline V gene encodes CDR1 LNHDA and CDR2 SQIVND (reference sequence). CDR3 residues: CASSRGSGNTIYF. Written as DNA, the CDR3 is TGTGCCAGTAGCCGGGGGTCTGGAAACACCATATATTTT.

This clone occurred once. The V gene is TRBV11-3, the J gene TRBJ2-1, with D unresolved. The CDR3 covers 14 residues. Germline CDR1 is SGHNT and CDR2 is YENEEA. With 5 bases removed from V and 5 bases from J, the gap between germline ends came to 13 bases. In nucleotides, the CDR3 is TGTGCCAGCAGCCACGACGGAATCAACAATGAGCAGTTCTTC. Translation: CASSHDGINNEQFF.

The chain employs TRBV7-2 and TRBJ2-7; maybe TRBD2 (5 bases). The V end lost 5 bases, the J end lost 5 bases, and 19 bases lay between the germline ends. This CDR3 has 15 amino acids. Germline V gives CDR1 SGHTA, CDR2 FQGNSA. The DNA of the CDR3 is TGTGCCAGCAGCCCAAGGGAGAGCCGGAATGACGAGCAGTACTTC. Translation: CASSPRESRNDEQYF.

V is TRBV27 and J is TRBJ1-2; the D gene is possibly TRBD1 (6 bases). This CDR3 spans 16 amino acids. V lost 7 bases and J 8 bases, leaving 26 bases between the germline ends. Germline CDR1 is MNHEY and CDR2 is SMNVEV (reference sequence). The DNA for the CDR3 is TGTGCCAGCAAACGGAACCGACAGGATCCTTCGGGCGGCTACACCTTC. It yields the protein CASKRNRQDPSGGYTF.

CDR3 sequence: CASSSRTVYEQYF. The CDR3 DNA is TGTGCCAGCAGCTCCCGGACAGTTTACGAGCAGTACTTC. V usage is TRBV7-9 and J usage is TRBJ2-7; TRBD1 is a possible D gene (6 bases). Germline CDR1 SEHNR, CDR2 FQNEAQ (reference sequence). Trimming stripped 4 bases from V and 4 bases from J, with 11 bases between. The CDR3 loop spans 13 amino acids.

This clone has just a few counts. The CDR3 nucleotides read TGTGCCAGCAGCCTCGGGTTGTACACTGAAGCTTTCTTT. This codes for CASSLGLYTEAFF. The chain couples TRBV6-4 to TRBJ1-1; no definite D call. V gave up 6 bases and J gave up 3 bases, with 11 bases separating them. CDR3 size: 13 residues. Germline-derived CDR1 and CDR2 are MRHNA and SNTAGT.

About this clone itself: The junction does not match germline at one end; this may be a read error. The rearrangement uses TRBV7-3 and TRBJ2-3; 9 nucleotides agree with TRBD1. The CDR3 has 15 residues. The germline gives CDR1 SGHTA, CDR2 FQGTGA. DNA for the CDR3: TGTGCCAGCAGCGTAACAGGGGGCGGCACAGATACGCAGTATTTT. Translating it yields CASSVTGGGTDTQYF. The complete variable domain, with remaining parts taken from reference TRBV7-3 and TRBJ2-3, reads GAGVSQTPSNKVTEKGKYVELRCDPISGHTALYWYRQSLGQGPEFLIYFQGTGAADDSGLPNDRFFAVRPEGSVSTLKIQRTERGDSAVYLCASSVTGGGTDTQYFGPGTRLTVL.

This chain joins TRBV4-3 and TRBJ1-1; D is unclear. Germline V CDR1 and CDR2: LGHNA, YSLEER. The CDR3 consists of 13 residues. Trimming cost V 3 bases and J 4 bases, with 9 bases left between them. DNA for the CDR3: TGCGCCAGCAGCCAGCGATGGGGCACTGAAGCTTTCTTT. Amino acids: CASSQRWGTEAFF.

The chain combines TRBV5-1 with TRBJ2-7; no definite D call. The ends were cut back, 0 bases at V and 0 bases at J, with 7 bases in the middle. The CDR3 loop spans 14 amino acids. Germline V gene data show CDR1 as SGHRS and CDR2 as YFSETQ. Written as DNA, the CDR3 is TGCGCCAGCAGCTTGGAGCAGACCTCCTACGAGCAGTACTTC. The encoded protein is CASSLEQTSYEQYF.

The chain has TRBV30 and TRBJ2-2; 8 nucleotides line up with TRBD2. The CDR3 has 14 residues. Germline CDR1 reads GTSNPN; CDR2 reads SVGIG (reference sequence). The junction had 3 bases not matched to a gene; V was cut back by 2 bases and J by 4 bases. The CDR3 coding sequence is TGTGCCTGGAGTCCCGGGGGGGGCACCGGGGAGCTGTTTTTT. It specifies CAWSPGGGTGELFF. Complete variable domain (other parts from reference TRBV30 and TRBJ2-2): SQTIHQWPATLVQPVGSPLSLECTVEGTSNPNLYWYRQAAGRGLQLLFYSVGIGQISSEVPQNLSASRPQDRQFILSSKKLLLSDSGFYLCAWSPGGGTGELFFGEGSRLTVL.

The chain carries TRBV7-6 and TRBJ2-5; 8 bases map to TRBD2. Unmatched junction bases numbered 10, after V lost 5 bases and J lost 8 bases. Germline loops: CDR1 SGHVS, CDR2 FNYEAQ. The length of the CDR3 is 14 residues. CDR3 in amino acids: CASSPTSAAQTQYF. DNA of the CDR3: TGTGCCAGCAGCCCGACTAGCGCGGCCCAAACCCAGTACTTC.

The chain recombines TRBV25-1 with TRBJ2-3; D possibly corresponds to TRBD2 (5 bases). The germline V gene has CDR1 MGHDK and CDR2 SYGVNS. The CDR3 length is 15 residues. The V gene lost 5 bases and the J gene lost 4 bases, with 16 bases spanning the gap. The CDR3 reads CASSPGSAVADTQYF. CDR3 nucleotides: TGTGCCAGCAGTCCCGGGTCAGCGGTTGCAGATACGCAGTATTTT.

This chain links TRBV2 with TRBJ2-7; 7 bases agree with TRBD2. With 4 bases clipped from V and 0 bases from J, the junction kept 6 bases outside the gene matches. The CDR3 has 15 residues. CDR1 and CDR2 (germline): SNHLY, FYNNEI. The DNA of the CDR3 is TGTGCCAGCAGTGTCGGCGGGAGTAACTCCTACGAGCAGTACTTC. Its protein is CASSVGGSNSYEQYF.